Shown below are 15 T cell receptor beta chains from a single sample sequenced in a study of cytomegalovirus exposure and HLA in healthy donors. PCR employed 60 Vbeta and 13 Jbeta primers. Clones were read by immunoSEQ multiplex PCR, and TCRdb kept only the in-frame ones, dropping some. The listing records around 63,000 clones. Source material: PBMCs. These receptors all come from a young woman in good health and CMV-seronegative.

V and J are TRBV14 and TRBJ1-2, with D perhaps TRBD1 (6 bases). V lost 4 bases and J 1 base, leaving 13 bases between the germline ends. The CDR3 covers 15 residues. Germline CDR1 is SGHDN and CDR2 is FVKESK. The CDR3 protein is CASSLQGRGNYGYTF. Here the CDR3 DNA reads TGTGCCAGCAGCCTCCAGGGCAGGGGTAACTATGGCTACACCTTC.

The chain carries TRBV11-3 and TRBJ1-1; 9 nucleotides match TRBD1. CDR1 is SGHNT, CDR2 YENEEA, per germline. This CDR3 contains 14 residues. V shed 5 bases and J 10 bases; nucleotides not matched to a gene: 11. CDR3 loop: CASSPSGQGSVAFF. The CDR3 nucleotides read TGTGCCAGCAGCCCCTCGGGACAGGGAAGTGTAGCTTTCTTT.

This chain links TRBV6-5 with TRBJ1-1, with D tentatively TRBD1 (5 bases). The V end was cut by 2 bases, the J end by 2 bases, with 9 bases between. Per germline, CDR1 MNHEY and CDR2 SVGAGI. This CDR3 has 14 amino acids. For the CDR3, the DNA is TGTGCCAGCAGTTACAGTACAGGTAACACTGAAGCTTTCTTT. The encoded protein is CASSYSTGNTEAFF.

The V and J genes are TRBV9 and TRBJ2-7, with D uncertain. Trimming removed 0 bases from V and 3 bases from J, with 4 bases in between. The CDR3 length is 12 residues. Per the germline V gene, CDR1 is SGDLS and CDR2 is YYNGEE. CDR3: CASSVDGYEQYF. CDR3 DNA sequence: TGTGCCAGCAGCGTAGACGGCTACGAGCAGTACTTC.

The chain uses TRBV6-5 and TRBJ1-1; no firm D call. This CDR3 has 13 amino acids. Germline lookup yields CDR1 MNHEY and CDR2 SVGAGI. The ends were cut back, 3 bases at V and 1 base at J, with 6 bases in the middle. This CDR3 reads CASSYGRNTEAFF. The CDR3 region has the DNA TGTGCCAGCAGTTATGGCAGGAACACTGAAGCTTTCTTT.

This sequence joins TRBV29-1 and TRBJ1-4; TRBD1 agrees at 7 bases. CDR3 size: 14 residues. Germline lookup yields CDR1 SQVTM and CDR2 ANQGSEA. Losses at the gene ends were 4 bases for V and 2 bases for J; bases not matched to a gene: 4. CDR3 loop: CSVARGSTNEKLFF. CDR3 DNA sequence: TGCAGCGTTGCCAGGGGGAGTACTAATGAAAAACTGTTTTTT.

The chain couples TRBV7-3 to TRBJ1-1, with D perhaps matching TRBD1 (5 bases). Per the germline V gene, CDR1 is SGHTA and CDR2 is FQGTGA. CDR3 length equals 13 residues. V was shortened by 0 bases and J by 5 bases, with 7 bases between the two germline ends. The chain's CDR3 is CASSLTPGTEAFF. The DNA for the CDR3 is TGTGCCAGCAGCTTAACTCCAGGGACTGAAGCTTTCTTT.

The V and J genes are TRBV30 and TRBJ2-3; possibly TRBD2 for D (5 bases). The length of the CDR3 is 12 residues. The V gene's germline CDR1 is GTSNPN and CDR2 SVGIG (reference sequence). V was clipped by 4 bases and J by 1 base, with 6 bases between them. The CDR3 spells CAWISGTDTQYF. CDR3 nucleotides: TGTGCCTGGATTAGCGGCACAGATACGCAGTATTTT.

The rearrangement links TRBV18 to TRBJ1-2; 7 nucleotides agree with TRBD1. The V gene end was trimmed by 3 bases and the J gene end by 3 bases; junction bases not matched to a gene: 13. This CDR3 spans 17 amino acids. Germline V CDR1 and CDR2: KGHSH, LQKENI. The CDR3 is CASSPGTAQGGHYGYTF. CDR3 nucleotide sequence: TGTGCCAGCTCACCCGGGACAGCCCAAGGAGGTCACTATGGCTACACCTTC.

This chain joins TRBV7-9 and TRBJ1-1, with TRBD1 matching 7 bases. The V segment lost 5 bases and the J segment 0 bases; nucleotides outside the gene matches: 6. Germline assignment: CDR1 SEHNR and CDR2 FQNEAQ (reference sequence). The CDR3 is 15 amino acids. The CDR3 bases are TGTGCCAGCAGCCCGAGTACAGGGGTGAACACTGAAGCTTTCTTT. This sequence encodes CASSPSTGVNTEAFF.

The rearrangement joins TRBV28 to TRBJ1-4; tentatively, D is TRBD1 (5 bases). This CDR3 spans 14 amino acids. Deletions cut 3 bases from V and 9 bases from J, with 14 bases between. Germline CDR1 and CDR2: MDHEN and SYDVKM. The CDR3 protein is CASSLPQETKKLFF. The CDR3 nucleotides read TGTGCCAGCAGTTTGCCACAGGAGACCAAAAAACTGTTTTTT.

V gene TRBV7-3 combines with J gene TRBJ1-2; D is perhaps TRBD1 (6 bases). CDR1 SGHTA and CDR2 FQGTGA come from the germline V gene. The CDR3 totals 13 residues. V lost 6 bases, J lost 14 bases, and 22 bases lay in between. CDR3: CASSSPGQRPETF. In DNA, the CDR3 is TGTGCCAGCAGTTCTCCCGGACAGCGCCCGGAAACCTTC.

On this clone: Other DNA sequences from this sample encode an identical CDR3 as well. This sequence joins TRBV6-6 and TRBJ1-1; TRBD1 might be the D (6 bases). CDR3 length: 14 amino acids. Germline CDR1 and CDR2: MNHNY and SVGAGI (reference sequence). V shed 0 bases and J shed 6 bases, with 11 bases lying between them. CDR3 in DNA: TGTGCCAGCAGTTACTCAAGGGGGGGGGCTGAAGCTTTCTTT. Encoded protein: CASSYSRGGAEAFF.

This chain connects TRBV6-1 to TRBJ1-1; unclear D gene. The CDR3 length is 15 residues. V was pared by 2 bases and J by 4 bases, with 14 bases between. Per germline, CDR1 MNHNS and CDR2 SASEGT. The CDR3 sequence is CASSEQSSGSTEAFF. The CDR3 bases are TGTGCCAGCAGTGAACAGAGTTCAGGATCCACTGAAGCTTTCTTT.

The chain is built from TRBV5-5 and TRBJ1-4; the D gene is possibly TRBD1 (6 bases). CDR1 is SGHKS and CDR2 is YYEKEE in the germline V gene (reference sequence). CDR3 length: 16 residues. V lost 2 bases to trimming and J lost 6 bases, with 17 bases between them. The CDR3 reads CASSFGSRGADEKLFF. DNA for the CDR3: TGTGCCAGCAGCTTCGGTAGCAGGGGTGCTGATGAAAAACTGTTTTTT.